This TCR beta chain derives from a study of T cell responses to AZD1222 COVID-19 vaccine. General observations from the study: Only a handful of AZD1222 recipients, several in all, had baseline seropositivity.

Notes on this clone: Its specificity is not known.

It was second doses at about 4 or about 12 weeks that were pooled. TCRdb keeps only in-frame clones here, not all; method: immunoSEQ multiplex PCR. The sample has some 130,000 clones; under 95% are singletons. Sequencing used peripheral blood, obtained 28 days after the second AZD1222 dose. The receptor comes from an adult who received the AZD1222 COVID-19 vaccine.

CDR3 coding DNA: TGTGCCAGCAGTTCGAGTGAATGGGCAGGACACAATCAGCCCCAGCATTTT. Translated, it gives CASSSSEWAGHNQPQHF. The chain has TRBV27 and TRBJ1-5; D might be TRBD1 (5 bases). The CDR3 consists of 17 residues. Trimming removed 4 bases at V and 3 bases at J, with 19 bases between. Germline V gene sequence: CDR1 MNHEY, CDR2 SMNVEV (reference sequence).